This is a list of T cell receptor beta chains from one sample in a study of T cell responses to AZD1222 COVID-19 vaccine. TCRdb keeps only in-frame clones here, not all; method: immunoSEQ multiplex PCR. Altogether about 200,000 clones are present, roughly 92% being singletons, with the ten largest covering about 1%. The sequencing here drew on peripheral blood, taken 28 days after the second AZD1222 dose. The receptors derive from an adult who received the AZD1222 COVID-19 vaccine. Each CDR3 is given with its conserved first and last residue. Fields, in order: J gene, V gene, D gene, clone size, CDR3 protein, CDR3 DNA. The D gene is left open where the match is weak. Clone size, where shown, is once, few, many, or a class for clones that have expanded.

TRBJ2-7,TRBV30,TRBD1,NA,CAWNPGTGSYEQYF,TGTGCCTGGAATCCGGGGACAGGATCCTACGAGCAGTACTTC
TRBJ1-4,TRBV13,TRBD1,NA,CASRTTGGLGEKLFF,TGTGCCAGCAGAACCACAGGGGGACTGGGGGAAAAACTGTTTTTT
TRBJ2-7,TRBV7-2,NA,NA,CASSNTGYEQYF,TGTGCCAGCAGCAACACGGGGTACGAGCAGTACTTC
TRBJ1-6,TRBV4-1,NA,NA,CASSQVISPQGIPPLHF,TGCGCCAGCAGCCAAGTAATTTCCCCACAGGGAATACCACCCCTCCACTTT
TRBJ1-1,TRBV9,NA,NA,CASSVAAGFTEAFF,TGTGCCAGCAGCGTAGCTGCAGGGTTCACTGAAGCTTTCTTT
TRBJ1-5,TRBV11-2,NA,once,CASSLAQDQPQHF,TGTGCCAGCAGCTTAGCACAGGATCAGCCCCAGCATTTT
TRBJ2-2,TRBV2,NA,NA,CASSEKALGELFF,TGTGCCAGCAGTGAAAAGGCTTTGGGGGAGCTGTTTTTT
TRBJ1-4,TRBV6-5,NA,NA,CASSPFFATNEKLFF,TGTGCCAGCAGCCCCTTTTTTGCAACTAATGAAAAACTGTTTTTT
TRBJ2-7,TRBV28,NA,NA,CASRTAYEQYF,TGTGCCAGCAGAACGGCCTACGAGCAGTACTTC
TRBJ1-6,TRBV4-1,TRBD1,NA,CASSQGRQGPRNLYNSPLHF,TGCGCCAGCAGCCAGGGCCGACAGGGGCCCCGAAACCTCTATAATTCACCCCTCCACTTT
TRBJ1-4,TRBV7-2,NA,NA,CASSPGGEGTNEKLFF,TGTGCCAGCAGCCCCGGGGGTGAGGGTACTAATGAAAAACTGTTTTTT
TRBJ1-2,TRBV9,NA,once,CASSVGRQNYGYTF,TGTGCCAGCAGCGTAGGAAGGCAAAACTATGGCTACACCTTC
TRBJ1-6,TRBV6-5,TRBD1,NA,CASSYLIGTGNSPLHF,TGTGCCAGCAGTTACTTGATCGGGACAGGGAATTCACCCCTCCACTTT
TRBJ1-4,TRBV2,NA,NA,CASGGGKLFF,TGTGCCTCCGGTGGGGGAAAACTGTTTTTT
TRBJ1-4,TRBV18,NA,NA,CASSPEAGVRLFF,TGTGCCAGCTCACCAGAAGCAGGGGTACGTCTGTTTTTT
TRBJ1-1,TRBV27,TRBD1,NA,CASSVPGQGNTEAFF,TGTGCCAGCAGTGTGCCGGGACAGGGGAACACTGAAGCTTTCTTT
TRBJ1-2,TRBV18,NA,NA,CASSTTHGAGNLGYGYTF,TGTGCCAGCTCAACTACCCACGGGGCCGGAAACTTGGGCTATGGCTACACCTTC
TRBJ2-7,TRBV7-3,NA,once,CASSLSSGYEQYF,TGTGCCAGCAGCTTAAGTTCCGGATACGAGCAGTACTTC
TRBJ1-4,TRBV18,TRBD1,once,CASSPDRETEKLFF,TGTGCCAGCTCACCTGACAGGGAGACTGAAAAACTGTTTTTT
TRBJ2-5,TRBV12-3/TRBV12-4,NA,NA,CASSRVTGAQYF,TGTGCCAGCAGCCGAGTAACGGGGGCCCAGTACTTC
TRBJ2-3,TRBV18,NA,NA,CASSPLGSTDTQYF,TGTGCCAGCTCACCACTAGGGAGCACAGATACGCAGTATTTT
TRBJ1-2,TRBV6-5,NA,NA,CASSYDGANYGYTF,TGTGCCAGCAGTTACGATGGAGCTAACTATGGCTACACCTTC